This paragraph reports one T cell receptor (beta chain). The antigen is not known. This CDR3 contains 16 residues. The V and J ends lost 5 bases and 2 bases, in that order; junction bases with no gene match: 12. From germline, CDR1 is MGHRA and CDR2 YSYEKL. Naive CD8 cells, CD45RO-negative and positively selected for CCR7, excluded terminally differentiated effector memory CD45RA+ cells. The donors were all Caucasian adults (living in Nashville, Tennessee). Some clones are missing from TCRdb's copy, which holds only in-frame ones; the method was immunoSEQ multiplex PCR. The data hold about 2.1 million clones, with around 93% observed a single time. This sample is part of a study of shared clonotypes between healthy human individuals. Study results and limitations: Tissues were not sampled, only blood, and their repertoires likely differ. At large depth, rarefaction still showed sorted-subset sequencing to be incomplete. Non-shared clonotypes were found to have lower generation probabilities than the clonotypes that were shared by all four of the sorted-subset donors.

The clonotype was recovered from a man younger than 30 in good health. Some clones in this sample may be carry-over from other donors' samples. The chain employs TRBV4-1 and TRBJ2-7; 7 bases match TRBD2. Sequenced input: naive CD8+ T cells from PBMCs. The CDR3 is CASSVRSGGTTYEQYF. As DNA, the CDR3 is TGCGCCAGCAGCGTCAGGAGCGGTGGGACTACCTACGAGCAGTACTTC.